One and the same sample provided the 28 T cell receptor beta chains below, sequenced in a study of identical twins. TCRdb re-derived calls from the 5' RACE reads in MiXCR, one entry per CDR3 protein. The data hold around 490,000 distinct CDR3 sequences, with more than 20% observed a single time. This same sample was also taken into another study, of yellow fever vaccine responses in identical twins.

Sequencing was carried out using CD4+ T cells sorted from blood. Every receptor here comes from a young woman in good health.

This clonotype was seen a handful of times. This chain links TRBV7-7 with TRBJ2-1, with TRBD2 matching over 12 bases. The CDR3 has 18 amino acids. V trimming: 4 bases; J trimming: 5 bases; junction bases outside the gene matches: 12. Germline assignment: CDR1 SSHAT and CDR2 FNYEAQ (reference sequence). CDR3 residues: CASSSNPTSGSLDNEQFF. The CDR3, as DNA: TGTGCCAGCAGCTCTAACCCGACTAGCGGGAGCCTGGACAATGAGCAGTTCTTC.

The genes are TRBV20-1 and TRBJ2-7; 9 nucleotides align to TRBD2. The ends lost 6 bases at V and 3 bases at J; junction bases unmatched: 12. The CDR3 is 15 residues long. Germline V gene sequence: CDR1 DFQATT, CDR2 SNEGSKA (reference sequence). CDR3 sequence: CSAVSGGGRDYEQYF. DNA of the CDR3: TGCAGTGCCGTCTCCGGCGGCGGGAGGGACTACGAGCAGTACTTC.

This clonotype was detected a few times. The chain joins TRBV5-1 to TRBJ2-3; D might be TRBD1 or TRBD2, each matching 5 bases. Germline loops: CDR1 SGHRS, CDR2 YFSETQ. V was clipped by 0 bases and J by 1 base, with 12 bases between them. The CDR3 consists of 16 residues. The CDR3 DNA reads as TGCGCCAGCAGCTTGGAGGGGCGAGGGGGCACAGATACGCAGTATTTT. Translation: CASSLEGRGGTDTQYF.

This clonotype was observed a handful of times. The chain recombines TRBV24-1 with TRBJ2-1; 9 bases line up with TRBD2. The CDR3 runs 14 residues. CDR1 is KGHDR and CDR2 is SFDVKD in the germline V gene. Unmatched junction bases numbered 7, after V lost 7 bases and J lost 7 bases. CDR3 nucleotides: TGTGCCACCAGAAGTAGCGGGAGAGGGAATGAGCAGTTCTTC. This translates into CATRSSGRGNEQFF.

V and J are TRBV5-1 and TRBJ2-3; the D gene is possibly TRBD1 (7 bases). The CDR3 runs 15 residues. V was pared by 3 bases and J by 5 bases, with 16 bases between. CDR1 and CDR2 from the germline V gene are SGHRS and YFSETQ. CDR3 protein: CASSWGRQGGDTQYF. CDR3 DNA: TGCGCCAGCAGCTGGGGAAGACAGGGAGGAGATACGCAGTATTTT.

The V call is TRBV11-1, the J call TRBJ1-1; D is uncertain. The CDR3 runs 19 residues. The germline V and J ends were trimmed by 2 bases and 5 bases, with 27 bases remaining between them. Germline lookup yields CDR1 SGHAT and CDR2 FQDESV (reference sequence). The CDR3 DNA reads as TGTGCCAGCAGCTTATTAGGAACCGGCGGGAGCGCGTTGGGAACTGAAGCTTTCTTT. It codes for CASSLLGTGGSALGTEAFF.

The chain uses TRBV20-1 and TRBJ1-1; weak D call: TRBD1 (5 bases). Per germline, CDR1 DFQATT and CDR2 SNEGSKA (reference sequence). The CDR3 totals 15 residues. Trimming shortened V by 0 bases and J by 0 bases, and 11 bases separated the two germline ends. CDR3 amino acids: CSARDQGRLNTEAFF. DNA for the CDR3: TGCAGTGCTAGAGATCAGGGCAGGCTGAACACTGAAGCTTTCTTT.

The chain joins TRBV5-1 to TRBJ2-5; TRBD2 agrees at 11 bases. Trimming at V came to 0 bases and at J to 3 bases, leaving 4 bases not matched to a gene. This CDR3 is 16 amino acids long. Germline CDR1 SGHRS, CDR2 YFSETQ. Here the CDR3 reads CASSLAGTSGKETQYF. For the CDR3, the DNA is TGCGCCAGCAGCTTGGCCGGGACTAGCGGTAAAGAGACCCAGTACTTC.

This rearrangement joins TRBV7-9 to TRBJ2-1; D unclear. Trimming took 10 bases from V and 5 from J, leaving 18 bases between them. This CDR3 comprises 14 residues. Germline V gene sequence: CDR1 SEHNR, CDR2 FQNEAQ (reference sequence). The CDR3 DNA sequence: TGTGCCACCCCAACAACCACCCTAGACAATGAGCAGTTCTTC. Translating it yields CATPTTTLDNEQFF.

CDR3 DNA: TGCAGTGCAAGCACAGAAATCAATGAGCAGTTCTTC. It codes for CSASTEINEQFF. The V call is TRBV20-1, the J call TRBJ2-1; no definite D call. Germline V gene lookup returns CDR1 DFQATT and CDR2 SNEGSKA (reference sequence). The CDR3 has 12 amino acids. Trimming cost V 6 bases and J 6 bases, with 12 bases left between them.

V usage is TRBV10-3 and J usage is TRBJ2-3, with a tentative D call TRBD1 (6 bases). CDR1 is ENHRY and CDR2 is SYGVKD in the germline V gene. The CDR3 contains 13 residues. Trimming removed 4 bases at V and 4 bases at J, with 9 bases between. The CDR3 protein is CAISGGTSDTQYF. CDR3 DNA sequence: TGTGCCATCAGTGGAGGGACATCAGATACGCAGTATTTT.

This clonotype was counted only a few times. The rearrangement joins TRBV28 to TRBJ2-7; 14 bases line up with TRBD2. In germline, CDR1 is MDHEN, CDR2 SYDVKM. J lost 1 base, V lost 8 bases, and 22 bases had no gene match. This CDR3 is 21 amino acids long. The CDR3 is CASPPRQGVGTSGRRSYEQYF. The DNA of the CDR3 is TGTGCCAGCCCTCCCCGACAGGGGGTCGGGACTAGCGGGAGAAGATCCTACGAGCAGTACTTC.

The chain employs TRBV10-2 and TRBJ2-2, with D possibly being TRBD1 (5 bases). This CDR3 is 12 amino acids long. CDR1 and CDR2 (germline): WSHSY, SAAADI. V was trimmed by 8 bases and J by 6 bases, leaving 10 bases between them. CDR3 in DNA: TGCGCCAGCTTAGGGGTGCCCGGGGAGCTGTTTTTT. Protein sequence: CASLGVPGELFF.

This clonotype occurred a few times. The chain couples TRBV6-1 to TRBJ2-1; possible D gene TRBD1, 6 bases. Looked up from germline, CDR1 is MNHNS and CDR2 is SASEGT. The CDR3 consists of 15 residues. V was trimmed by 6 bases and J by 2 bases, leaving 14 bases between them. The CDR3 region has the DNA TGTGCCAGCAGGAACAAACAGGGAACCTACAATGAGCAGTTCTTC. This gives the protein CASRNKQGTYNEQFF.

A few counts support this clonotype. The chain carries TRBV7-9 and TRBJ2-3, with D tentatively TRBD1 (6 bases). The CDR3 is 15 amino acids. Germline CDR1 is SEHNR and CDR2 is FQNEAQ (reference sequence). V lost 8 bases to trimming and J lost 5 bases, with 20 bases between them. The CDR3 nucleotides read TGTGCCAGCGATACCGCGGACAGAGTTGGAGATACGCAGTATTTT. Translated, it gives CASDTADRVGDTQYF. The whole variable domain, filled in from reference TRBV7-9 and TRBJ2-3, reads DTGVSQNPRHKITKRGQNVTFRCDPISEHNRLYWYRQTLGQGPEFLTYFQNEAQLEKSRLLSDRFSAERPKGSFSTLEIQRTEQGDSAMYLCASDTADRVGDTQYFGPGTRLTVL.

This clonotype was seen at least ten times. This chain joins TRBV12-3 or TRBV12-4 and TRBJ2-1, with 8 positions matching TRBD2. The V segment lost 5 bases and the J segment 7 bases; nucleotides outside the gene matches: 10. The CDR3 length is 15 residues. CDR3 protein: CASSPEERGRNEQFF. The CDR3, as DNA: TGTGCCAGCAGTCCCGAGGAGCGGGGGAGGAATGAGCAGTTCTTC.

This clonotype turned up a few times. The J gene is TRBJ2-1, the V gene TRBV20-1, with 13 bases lining up with TRBD2. V lost 6 bases and J lost 7; bases outside the gene matches: 9. The CDR3 extends over 15 amino acids. The V gene's germline CDR1 is DFQATT and CDR2 SNEGSKA (reference sequence). As DNA, the CDR3 is TGCAGTGCCACCACCGCGGGACTAGCGGGGAATGAGCAGTTCTTC. It yields the protein CSATTAGLAGNEQFF.

This clonotype turned up a few times. The rearrangement links TRBV11-2 to TRBJ2-1, with 9 positions matching TRBD1. Germline values: CDR1 SGHAT, CDR2 FQNNGV. There are 16 residues in the CDR3. V lost 1 base to trimming and J lost 4 bases; unmatched junction nucleotides: 5. This CDR3 reads CASSLVGTGTYNEQFF. The CDR3 coding sequence is TGTGCCAGCAGCTTAGTTGGGACAGGGACGTACAATGAGCAGTTCTTC. The complete variable domain, with remaining parts taken from reference TRBV11-2 and TRBJ2-1, reads EAGVAQSPRYKIIEKRQSVAFWCNPISGHATLYWYQQILGQGPKLLIQFQNNGVVDDSQLPKDRFSAERLKGVDSTLKIQPAKLEDSAVYLCASSLVGTGTYNEQFFGPGTRLTVL.

This clonotype was observed a few times. The rearrangement joins TRBV6-1 to TRBJ1-1; no reliable D call. CDR1 and CDR2 from the germline V gene are MNHNS and SASEGT. V lost 5 bases and J lost 0, with 7 bases in between. The CDR3 runs to 13 residues. CDR3 coding DNA: TGTGCCAGCAGTCAACAGATGAACACTGAAGCTTTCTTT. It codes for CASSQQMNTEAFF.

Only a few counts were recorded for this clonotype. The V gene is TRBV15, the J gene TRBJ2-7, with TRBD2 identical over 10 bases. This CDR3 has 16 amino acids. Trimming removed 0 bases from V and 6 bases from J; junction bases left unmatched: 8. Per germline, CDR1 LNHNV and CDR2 YYDKDF (reference sequence). The CDR3 nucleotides are TGTGCCACCAGCAGAGAACGGTTACTAGCGGGGTCCGAGCAGTACTTC. Encoded protein: CATSRERLLAGSEQYF.

The chain carries TRBV20-1 and TRBJ1-1; 8 bases are a match to TRBD1. Unmatched junction bases numbered 4, after V lost 0 bases and J lost 4 bases. The germline gives CDR1 DFQATT, CDR2 SNEGSKA (reference sequence). CDR3 length equals 14 residues. CDR3 DNA sequence: TGCAGTGCTAGAGATCTACAGGGGGGCACTGAAGCTTTCTTT. It codes for CSARDLQGGTEAFF.

This chain links TRBV2 with TRBJ2-5; D is perhaps TRBD1 or TRBD2 (5 bases each). The CDR3 totals 12 residues. Germline V lookup: CDR1 SNHLY, CDR2 FYNNEI. With 7 bases removed from V and 5 bases from J, the gap between germline ends came to 11 bases. As DNA, the CDR3 is TGTGCCAGCAAGAGGGGATCGGAGACCCAGTACTTC. This codes for CASKRGSETQYF.

This clonotype occurred a few times. This chain joins TRBV12-3 or TRBV12-4 and TRBJ2-1, with D unresolved. V was pared by 5 bases and J by 7 bases, with 12 bases between. The CDR3 length is 13 residues. The CDR3 DNA reads TGTGCCAGCAGTGTACGGACGAAGAATGAGCAGTTCTTC. Residues: CASSVRTKNEQFF.

This clonotype came up a few times. The CDR3 region is CAITDLGAGDTQYF. CDR3 nucleotides: TGTGCCATCACCGATTTGGGGGCGGGAGATACGCAGTATTTT. V gene TRBV10-3 combines with J gene TRBJ2-3, with D possibly TRBD1 on 6 matching bases. Germline values: CDR1 ENHRY, CDR2 SYGVKD. V was clipped by 7 bases and J by 5 bases, with 16 bases between them. The CDR3 consists of 14 residues.

Ten or more counts support this clonotype. The genes are TRBV12-3 or TRBV12-4 and TRBJ1-5; D call uncertain. The CDR3 extends over 13 amino acids. V shed 3 bases and J shed 5 bases, with 8 bases lying between them. DNA of the CDR3: TGTGCCAGCAGTTTCAGGAGGGATCAGCCCCAGCATTTT. It codes for CASSFRRDQPQHF.

V and J are TRBV5-1 and TRBJ2-5; D gene ambiguous. Germline assignment: CDR1 SGHRS and CDR2 YFSETQ. The CDR3 has 14 residues. V lost 0 bases, J lost 5 bases, and 11 bases lay in between. The CDR3 DNA reads as TGCGCCAGCAGCTTGGAATGGGGTAGCGAGACCCAGTACTTC. Amino acids: CASSLEWGSETQYF.

This clonotype has just a few counts. V usage is TRBV7-9 and J usage is TRBJ1-6, with 8 bases identical to TRBD1. The CDR3 runs to 16 residues. The V segment lost 5 bases and the J segment 7 bases; nucleotides outside the gene matches: 10. Per the germline V gene, CDR1 is SEHNR and CDR2 is FQNEAQ (reference sequence). CDR3 amino acids: CASSHSRQGNNSPLHF. DNA of the CDR3: TGTGCCAGCAGCCACTCCCGACAGGGGAACAATTCACCCCTCCACTTT.

This clonotype has just a few counts. The J gene is TRBJ2-5, the V gene TRBV10-2; unclear D gene. This CDR3 is 11 amino acids long. Germline CDR1 WSHSY, CDR2 SAAADI. V gave up 7 bases and J gave up 5 bases, with 8 bases separating them. The CDR3 DNA follows: TGCGCCAGCAAGGAGTGGGAGACCCAGTACTTC. As protein: CASKEWETQYF.